This entry concerns a single T cell receptor (beta chain). Its target is unknown. Together with a sample-barcoded 5' primer, a J-beta primer mix was included in a second PCR lasting about 7 to 12 cycles. TCRdb called the 5' RACE reads again in MiXCR, with one record for every CDR3 protein. The sample has about 730,000 distinct CDR3 sequences, around 46% seen once. Each sample had at least 6.5 million PBMCs isolated. The data stem from a study of blood T cells in healthy people across ages. Study background: About one barcoded beta molecule was captured per two T cells (by template switching).

CDR1 SGHNT and CDR2 YYREEE come from the germline V gene (reference sequence). This CDR3 has 16 amino acids. Regarding the study as a whole: Age brought a roughly linear fall in TCR beta diversity measured per million T cells.

The V gene is TRBV5-4, the J gene TRBJ2-7, with TRBD2 identical over 13 bases. The DNA end lines up better with TRBJ2-5; the J call may be wrong. This sequence was found in a woman aged 60-75 years in good health. Sequenced material: blood. The CDR3 DNA is TGTGCCAGCAGCAGGACTAGCGGGGGCCGCGGAGAGACCCAGTACTTC. Protein sequence: CASSRTSGGRGETQYF.